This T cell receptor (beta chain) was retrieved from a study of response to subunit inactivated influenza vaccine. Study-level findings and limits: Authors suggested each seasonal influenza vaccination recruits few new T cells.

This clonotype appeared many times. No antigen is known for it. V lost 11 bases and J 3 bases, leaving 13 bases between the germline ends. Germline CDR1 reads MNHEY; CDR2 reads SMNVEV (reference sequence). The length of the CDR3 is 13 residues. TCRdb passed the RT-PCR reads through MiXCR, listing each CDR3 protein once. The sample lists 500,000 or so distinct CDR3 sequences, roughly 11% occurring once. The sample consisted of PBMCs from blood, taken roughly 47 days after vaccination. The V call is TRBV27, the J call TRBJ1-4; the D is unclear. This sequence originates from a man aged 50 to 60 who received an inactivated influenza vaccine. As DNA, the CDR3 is TGTGCCTCCGCCGGGTCGGCTAATGAAAAACTGTTTTTT. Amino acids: CASAGSANEKLFF.